Each of the 31 T cell receptor beta chains below was sequenced from the same sample in a study of CD8+ T cells in alopecia areata. In each case, RNA was isolated and then reverse transcribed into cDNA as the sequencing template. Clones were read by immunoSEQ multiplex PCR, and TCRdb kept only the in-frame ones, dropping some. The sample includes approximately 150,000 clones, 50% to 65% of them seen just once. The specimen sequenced was CD4+ T cells sorted from blood. Receptor source: a human donor in good health.

The gene calls are TRBV30 and TRBJ2-3; D is unresolved. Trimming pared 0 bases from V and 3 bases from J, leaving 10 bases between. CDR3 length: 14 amino acids. Per germline, CDR1 GTSNPN and CDR2 SVGIG (reference sequence). The CDR3 region has the DNA TGTGCCTGGAGTGTCGGCTACGGGACAGATACGCAGTATTTT. Translating it yields CAWSVGYGTDTQYF.

This clone has more than one count but fewer than ten. Its ends do not fully match the called genes, so a read error is possible. The chain combines TRBV6-6 with TRBJ1-4; D not certain. CDR3 length: 13 residues. Germline V gives CDR1 MNHNY, CDR2 SVGAGI (reference sequence). The DNA of the CDR3 is TGTGCCAGCAGTTACATCCTTAACGGTCGCCCGATTTTT. Its protein is CASSYILNGRPIF.

This clone was found a few times. The rearrangement joins TRBV23-1 to TRBJ2-3; no firm D call. TRBV23-1 is treated as an ORF (open reading frame) with a function not yet certain. Trimming shortened V by 0 bases and J by 6 bases, and 7 bases separated the two germline ends. The CDR3 length is 13 residues. Here the CDR3 reads CASSQSGRDTQYF. CDR3 nucleotides: TGCGCCAGCAGTCAATCGGGCAGGGATACGCAGTATTTT.

This clone was counted a few times. This specimen includes other DNA sequences encoding the same CDR3. The J gene is TRBJ1-1, the V gene TRBV2; D remains ambiguous. CDR3 length: 11 amino acids. V gave up 1 base and J gave up 7 bases, with 4 bases separating them. Germline-derived CDR1 and CDR2 are SNHLY and FYNNEI. In DNA form, the CDR3 reads TGTGCCAGCAGTGAAGGAGGTGAAGCTTTCTTT. Amino acids: CASSEGGEAFF.

This clone was seen a handful of times. The rearrangement links TRBV5-1 to TRBJ2-1; tentatively, D is TRBD2 (6 bases). This CDR3 is built from 16 residues. Looked up from germline, CDR1 is SGHRS and CDR2 is YFSETQ. The ends were cut back, 4 bases at V and 4 bases at J, with 18 bases in the middle. CDR3 nucleotides: TGCGCCAGCAGCCCCCTCCATGCGGGACGATACAATGAGCAGTTCTTC. It is translated as CASSPLHAGRYNEQFF.

J is TRBJ2-7 and V is TRBV19, with 8 positions matching TRBD2. Germline CDR1 and CDR2: LNHDA and SQIVND (reference sequence). The CDR3 has 13 amino acids. Trimming took 9 bases from V and 4 from J; bases not matched to a gene: 8. The CDR3 is CASAPGGAYEQYF. CDR3 DNA: TGTGCCAGCGCCCCCGGGGGGGCATACGAGCAGTACTTC.

This clone has only one observation. The chain couples TRBV30 to TRBJ1-2; TRBD1 is a possible D gene (5 bases). The CDR3 length is 15 residues. Germline V gene sequence: CDR1 GTSNPN, CDR2 SVGIG (reference sequence). Trimming pared 0 bases from V and 6 bases from J, leaving 17 bases between. The CDR3 reads CAWSVLDPWGHGYTF. Written as DNA, the CDR3 is TGTGCCTGGAGTGTATTGGACCCCTGGGGCCATGGCTACACCTTC.

This clone is a singleton in its sample. This chain links TRBV7-9 with TRBJ2-5, with D possibly TRBD1 on 6 matching bases. Gene TRBJ2-7 matches the end of the DNA better, so the J call may be wrong. The CDR3 extends over 14 amino acids. Germline CDR1 SEHNR, CDR2 FQNEAQ (reference sequence). The CDR3, as DNA: TGTGCCAGCAGCCCTAGACAGGCTTCTCACGAGCAGTACTTC. It yields the protein CASSPRQASHEQYF.

This clone was observed a few times. A read error may produce the germline difference seen at one junction end. V usage is TRBV9 and J usage is TRBJ1-2, with D perhaps matching TRBD1 (6 bases). The length of the CDR3 is 11 residues. CDR1 is SGDLS, CDR2 YYNGEE, per germline. This chain's CDR3 is CASSAPGAQAF. CDR3 DNA sequence: TGTGCCAGCAGCGCACCAGGGGCTCAAGCCTTC.

The chain couples TRBV7-9 to TRBJ2-7, with TRBD1 as a possible D gene (6 bases). V was cut by 0 bases and J by 6 bases, with 21 bases left in between. The CDR3 spans 17 residues. Germline CDR1 and CDR2: SEHNR and FQNEAQ (reference sequence). CDR3 protein: CASSLAKTVGAGIEQYF. The CDR3 coding sequence is TGTGCCAGCAGCTTAGCAAAGACAGTGGGGGCCGGAATCGAGCAGTACTTC.

V usage is TRBV29-1 and J usage is TRBJ1-2; 10 bases agree with TRBD1. Looked up from germline, CDR1 is SQVTM and CDR2 is ANQGSEA. J gave up 6 bases and V 7 bases, and 5 bases lay outside the gene matches. The CDR3 is made up of 12 amino acids. This CDR3 is CSGGTGDDGYTF. CDR3 DNA: TGCAGCGGCGGGACAGGGGACGATGGCTACACCTTC. Drawing the rest from reference TRBV29-1 and TRBJ1-2, the complete variable domain is SAVISQKPSRDICQRGTSLTIQCQVDSQVTMMFWYRQQPGQSLTLIATANQGSEATYESGFVIDKFPISRPNLTFSTLTVSNMSPEDSSIYLCSGGTGDDGYTFGSGTRLTVV.

The chain has TRBV28 and TRBJ2-7; D may correspond to TRBD1 or TRBD2 (5 bases each). V shed 2 bases and J shed 6 bases, with 8 bases lying between them. The CDR3 consists of 12 residues. In germline, CDR1 is MDHEN, CDR2 SYDVKM. The CDR3 sequence is CASSLLGAEQYF. The CDR3 DNA reads as TGTGCCAGCAGTTTACTCGGGGCCGAGCAGTACTTC.

The sample holds a few counts of this clone. The genes are TRBV7-6 and TRBJ1-1; D is unresolved. This CDR3 is 14 amino acids long. Germline assignment: CDR1 SGHVS and CDR2 FNYEAQ. Trimming removed 0 bases from V and 6 bases from J, with 11 bases in between. The CDR3 bases are TGTGCCAGCAGCTTAGCCGGGAGTAGCGCTGAAGCTTTCTTT. It codes for CASSLAGSSAEAFF.

The gene calls are TRBV19 and TRBJ1-2; D unclear. CDR3 length: 13 residues. Germline V gives CDR1 LNHDA, CDR2 SQIVND (reference sequence). The V gene lost 3 bases and the J gene lost 2 bases, with 7 bases spanning the gap. This CDR3 reads CASSMAQNYGYTF. CDR3 in DNA: TGTGCCAGTAGTATGGCACAGAACTATGGCTACACCTTC.

Comments on this clone: Additional DNA sequences in this sample encode the identical CDR3. The rearrangement links TRBV29-1 to TRBJ1-2, with 8 bases identical to TRBD1. V was clipped by 4 bases and J by 3 bases; unmatched bases: 1. CDR1 SQVTM and CDR2 ANQGSEA come from the germline V gene. The CDR3 spans 12 residues. CDR3 nucleotides: TGCAGCGTTGCAGGGGGCCACTATGGCTACACCTTC. The encoded protein is CSVAGGHYGYTF.

The chain is built from TRBV29-1 and TRBJ1-2, with D unclear. Trimming took off 7 bases at V and 0 bases at J, with 12 bases between the two ends. Germline CDR1 reads SQVTM; CDR2 reads ANQGSEA. The CDR3 spans 13 residues. The CDR3 region has the DNA TGCAGCGCCCTAGTGCTCTCTAACTATGGCTACACCTTC. This codes for CSALVLSNYGYTF.

The chain couples TRBV5-4 to TRBJ2-5; 7 nucleotides line up with TRBD1. The J segment lost 2 bases and the V segment lost 6 bases, leaving 16 bases of the junction unmatched. The CDR3 length is 17 residues. Germline CDR1 SGHNT, CDR2 YYREEE (reference sequence). The CDR3 sequence is CASTSGLGSTGQETQYF. The CDR3 DNA reads as TGTGCCAGCACCTCAGGCCTCGGATCGACAGGGCAAGAGACCCAGTACTTC.

V and J are TRBV29-1 and TRBJ2-3; D tentatively fits TRBD1 or TRBD2 (6 bases each). This CDR3 comprises 13 residues. The V end lost 7 bases, the J end lost 1 base, and 12 bases lay between the germline ends. Looked up from germline, CDR1 is SQVTM and CDR2 is ANQGSEA. As DNA, the CDR3 is TGCAGCGGACGGAGGGGGGGCACAGATACGCAGTATTTT. Translated, it gives CSGRRGGTDTQYF.

The V gene is TRBV7-2, the J gene TRBJ2-3, with D perhaps assigned TRBD1 or TRBD2 (5 bases each). This CDR3 contains 15 residues. CDR1 is SGHTA and CDR2 is FQGNSA in the germline V gene. Trimming took 2 bases from V and 0 from J, leaving 9 bases between them. CDR3 sequence reads: CASSLRGGSTDTQYF. The CDR3 DNA is TGTGCCAGCAGCTTACGGGGCGGGAGCACAGATACGCAGTATTTT.

The V call is TRBV30, the J call TRBJ2-7; TRBD2 might be the D (6 bases). Trimming took 2 bases from V and 7 from J, leaving 12 bases between them. The CDR3 is 12 residues long. Germline-derived CDR1 and CDR2 are GTSNPN and SVGIG (reference sequence). CDR3 nucleotides: TGTGCCTGGAGTATCCCACGGGGGGAGCAGTACTTC. Translating it yields CAWSIPRGEQYF.

This clone was observed a few times. The chain combines TRBV19 with TRBJ2-1; D remains ambiguous. This CDR3 spans 13 amino acids. Germline assignment: CDR1 LNHDA and CDR2 SQIVND (reference sequence). Trimming cost V 9 bases and J 3 bases, with 12 bases left between them. The CDR3 sequence is CASRSSGYNEQFF. As DNA, the CDR3 is TGTGCCAGCCGGAGTTCAGGCTACAATGAGCAGTTCTTC.

This clone was seen many times. V gene TRBV11-2 combines with J gene TRBJ1-4, with TRBD1 matching 7 bases. Looked up from germline, CDR1 is SGHAT and CDR2 is FQNNGV. The CDR3 is 16 amino acids. V lost 5 bases, J lost 5 bases, and 11 bases stayed unmatched. CDR3 sequence (DNA): TGTGCCAGCAGCCCAGGGGGTTGGCAGGAGAATGAAAAACTGTTTTTT. It codes for CASSPGGWQENEKLFF.

A few counts support this clone. The chain links TRBV23-1 to TRBJ1-1, with no clear D. TRBV23-1 is recorded as an ORF, its role being uncertain. CDR3 size: 14 residues. V was pared by 2 bases and J by 3 bases, with 10 bases between. CDR3 bases: TGCGCCAGCAGTCAAGGGGAGCGGGACACTGAAGCTTTCTTT. Translated, it gives CASSQGERDTEAFF.

The rearrangement uses TRBV4-1 and TRBJ2-7; 8 nucleotides match TRBD2. V shed 1 base and J 1 base; nucleotides not matched to a gene: 6. Germline assignment: CDR1 MGHRA and CDR2 YSYEKL. The CDR3 loop spans 16 amino acids. The CDR3 coding sequence is TGCGCCAGCAGCCAAGGAAGGAGCGGGGGTTCCTACGAGCAGTACTTC. Amino acid sequence: CASSQGRSGGSYEQYF.

The sample holds a few counts of this clone. The chain combines TRBV6-5 with TRBJ1-1, with 7 bases that match TRBD1. J lost 7 bases, V lost 2 bases, and 10 bases had no gene match. CDR1 and CDR2 (germline): MNHEY, SVGAGI. The length of the CDR3 is 15 residues. CDR3 bases: TGTGCCAGCAGTTACGGCGGAAGAGGGGGCGTTGAAGCTTTCTTT. The encoded protein is CASSYGGRGGVEAFF.

The V and J genes are TRBV5-6 and TRBJ1-2; 8 bases match TRBD1. V gave up 3 bases and J gave up 7 bases; unmatched junction bases: 11. Germline V lookup: CDR1 SGHDT, CDR2 YYEEEE. This CDR3 is 15 amino acids long. DNA of the CDR3: TGTGCCAGCAGCTCCGGACAGGGCCCCTTCGGTGGCTACACCTTC. Its translation: CASSSGQGPFGGYTF.

This clone was observed a single time. The gene calls are TRBV7-8 and TRBJ2-6; possible D gene TRBD1, 5 bases. The germline gives CDR1 SGHVS, CDR2 FQNEAQ. This CDR3 has 17 amino acids. Deletions cut 8 bases from V and 4 bases from J, with 21 bases between. The DNA of the CDR3 is TGTGCCAGCCTCCTGGGCAGGGCTCTCTCGGGGGCCAACGTCCTGACTTTC. It codes for CASLLGRALSGANVLTF.

This CDR3 is CASSPEPPKGTQYF. In nucleotides, the CDR3 is TGTGCCAGCAGCCCGGAGCCCCCTAAGGGTACGCAGTATTTT. The chain employs TRBV7-9 and TRBJ2-3; D is unclear. Trimming removed 5 bases at V and 8 bases at J, with 17 bases between. Germline V gene sequence: CDR1 SEHNR, CDR2 FQNEAQ (reference sequence). The CDR3 contains 14 residues.

The chain couples TRBV29-1 to TRBJ1-1, with D possibly matching TRBD1 (5 bases). The germline V gene encodes CDR1 SQVTM and CDR2 ANQGSEA. Deletions cut 7 bases from V and 1 base from J, with 13 bases between. This CDR3 is built from 13 residues. CDR3: CSARGMANTEAFF. The CDR3 DNA reads as TGCAGCGCGAGGGGCATGGCGAACACTGAAGCTTTCTTT.

The chain employs TRBV15 and TRBJ1-5, with D possibly matching TRBD1 (6 bases). V was shortened by 2 bases and J by 0 bases, with 14 bases between the two germline ends. Germline-derived CDR1 and CDR2 are LNHNV and YYDKDF (reference sequence). This CDR3 contains 17 residues. CDR3 nucleotide sequence: TGTGCCACCAGCAGACTAGAGTGGGGGGCTAGCAATCAGCCCCAGCATTTT. This translates into CATSRLEWGASNQPQHF.

This clone was detected once. The chain employs TRBV14 and TRBJ2-4, with D hard to call. Germline V CDR1 and CDR2: SGHDN, FVKESK. V shed 1 base and J shed 5 bases, with 9 bases lying between them. This CDR3 has 14 amino acids. CDR3 in DNA: TGTGCCAGCAGCCAAGCAGGTCTGGAAAACATTCAGTACTTC. Protein sequence: CASSQAGLENIQYF.